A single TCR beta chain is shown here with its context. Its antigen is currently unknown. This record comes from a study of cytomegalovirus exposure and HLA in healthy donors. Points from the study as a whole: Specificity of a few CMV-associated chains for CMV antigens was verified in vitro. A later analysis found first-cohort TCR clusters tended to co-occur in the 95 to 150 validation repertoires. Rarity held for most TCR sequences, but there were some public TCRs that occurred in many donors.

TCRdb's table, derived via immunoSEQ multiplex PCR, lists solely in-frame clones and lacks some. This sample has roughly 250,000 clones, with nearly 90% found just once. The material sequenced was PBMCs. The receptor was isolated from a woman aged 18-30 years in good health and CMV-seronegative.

CDR3 sequence reads: CASSEGVGGNEQFF. The CDR3 bases are TGCGCCAGCAGTGAAGGTGTGGGGGGGAATGAGCAGTTCTTC. The rearrangement uses TRBV10-1 and TRBJ2-1, with TRBD2 matching 7 bases. Trimming removed 3 bases from V and 7 bases from J; junction bases left unmatched: 6. CDR1 WNHNN and CDR2 SYGVQD come from the germline V gene (reference sequence). CDR3 length: 14 residues.